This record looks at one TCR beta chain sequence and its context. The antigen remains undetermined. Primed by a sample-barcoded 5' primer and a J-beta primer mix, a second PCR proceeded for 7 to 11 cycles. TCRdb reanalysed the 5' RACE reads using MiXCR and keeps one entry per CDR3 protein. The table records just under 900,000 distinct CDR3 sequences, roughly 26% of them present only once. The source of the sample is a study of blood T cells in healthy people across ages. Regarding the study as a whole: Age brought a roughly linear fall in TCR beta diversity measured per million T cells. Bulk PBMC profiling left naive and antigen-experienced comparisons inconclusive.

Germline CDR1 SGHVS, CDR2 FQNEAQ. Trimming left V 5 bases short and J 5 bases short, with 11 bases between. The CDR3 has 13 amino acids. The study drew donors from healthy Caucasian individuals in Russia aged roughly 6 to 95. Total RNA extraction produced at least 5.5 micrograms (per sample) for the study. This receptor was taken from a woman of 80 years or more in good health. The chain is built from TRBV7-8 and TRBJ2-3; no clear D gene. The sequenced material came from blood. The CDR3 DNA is TGTGCCAGCAGCACCCGTCGGGTAGATACGCAGTATTTT. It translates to CASSTRRVDTQYF.